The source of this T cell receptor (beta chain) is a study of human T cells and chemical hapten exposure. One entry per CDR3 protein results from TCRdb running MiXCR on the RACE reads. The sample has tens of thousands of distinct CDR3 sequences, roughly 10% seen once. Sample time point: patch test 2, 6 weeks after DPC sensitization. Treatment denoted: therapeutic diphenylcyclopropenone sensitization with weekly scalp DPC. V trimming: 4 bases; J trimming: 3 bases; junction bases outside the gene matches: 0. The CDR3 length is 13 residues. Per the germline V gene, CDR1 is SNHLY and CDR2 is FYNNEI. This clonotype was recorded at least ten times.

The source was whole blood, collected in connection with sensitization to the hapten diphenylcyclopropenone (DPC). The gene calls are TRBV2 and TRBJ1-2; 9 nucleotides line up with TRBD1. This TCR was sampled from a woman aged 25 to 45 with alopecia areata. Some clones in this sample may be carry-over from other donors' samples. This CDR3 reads CASSGTGDYGYTF. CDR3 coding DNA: TGTGCCAGCAGTGGGACAGGGGACTATGGCTACACCTTC.